One and the same sample provided the 8 T cell receptor beta chains below, sequenced in a study of shared clonotypes between healthy human individuals. Clones were read by immunoSEQ multiplex PCR, and TCRdb kept only the in-frame ones, dropping some. The data hold about 670,000 clones, with approximately 75% observed a single time. The sample consisted of memory CD4+ T cells sorted from blood. Described subset: CD45RA-negative fraction. The receptors shown here come from a woman younger than 45 in good health.

Concerning this clone: This may come from a read error, since a much larger clone is one base off. The V call is TRBV19, the J call TRBJ2-7; D gene ambiguous. From germline, CDR1 is LNHDA and CDR2 SQIVND (reference sequence). This CDR3 has 14 amino acids. CDR3 bases: TGTGCCAGTAGTATTTCTGGAGCCACCTACGGGCAGTACTTC. Translated: CASSISGATYGQYF.

This clone has a single count. The chain uses TRBV4-1 and TRBJ1-1; D unresolved. The CDR3 spans 18 residues. Deletions cut 1 base from V and 0 bases from J, with 18 bases between. Germline V gives CDR1 MGHRA, CDR2 YSYEKL. CDR3: CASSQVGSGPRLNTEAFF. CDR3 bases: TGCGCCAGCAGCCAAGTCGGGTCAGGCCCTAGACTGAACACTGAAGCTTTCTTT.

V usage is TRBV2 and J usage is TRBJ2-6; D possibly matches TRBD1 or TRBD2 (5 bases each). The ends were cut back, 9 bases at V and 0 bases at J, with 12 bases in the middle. CDR3 length: 15 residues. Germline loops: CDR1 SNHLY, CDR2 FYNNEI. In DNA form, the CDR3 reads TGTGCCAGTTGGGACCGACACTCTGGGGCCAACGTCCTGACTTTC. It yields the protein CASWDRHSGANVLTF.

This clone was observed a few times. The V call is TRBV29-1, the J call TRBJ1-1; no clear D gene. Trimming shortened V by 4 bases and J by 6 bases, and 3 bases separated the two germline ends. The CDR3 loop spans 9 amino acids. Germline loops: CDR1 SQVTM, CDR2 ANQGSEA. In DNA, the CDR3 is TGCAGCGTTGGGGCTGAAGCTTTCTTT. It encodes CSVGAEAFF.

This clone was observed a handful of times. This sequence joins TRBV6-1 and TRBJ2-3; 8 bases match TRBD1. Per germline, CDR1 MNHNS and CDR2 SASEGT. V gave up 6 bases and J gave up 3 bases; unmatched junction bases: 5. The CDR3 totals 14 residues. CDR3 amino acids: CASRRTGWTDTQYF. The DNA for the CDR3 is TGTGCCAGCAGAAGGACAGGGTGGACAGATACGCAGTATTTT.

This clone was recorded a few times. The V call is TRBV30, the J call TRBJ1-1; D unclear. CDR1 and CDR2 from the germline V gene are GTSNPN and SVGIG (reference sequence). Trimming pared 5 bases from V and 0 bases from J, leaving 13 bases between. The CDR3 runs to 14 residues. The CDR3 loop is CAWVFDRLNTEAFF. The CDR3, as DNA: TGTGCCTGGGTGTTCGACCGTCTGAACACTGAAGCTTTCTTT.

Details on this clone: The same CDR3 arises from other DNA sequences in this sample as well. The genes are TRBV28 and TRBJ2-5; TRBD1 matches at 8 bases. The CDR3 spans 14 residues. The germline V gene encodes CDR1 MDHEN and CDR2 SYDVKM. V dropped 1 base and J dropped 4; count of bases not matched to a gene: 2. The CDR3 nucleotides are TGTGCCAGCAGTTTATTCAGGGGGCGAGAGACCCAGTACTTC. Translating it yields CASSLFRGRETQYF.

The genes are TRBV5-1 and TRBJ2-7, with 11 bases that match TRBD2. The CDR3 covers 15 residues. Losses at the gene ends were 4 bases for V and 2 bases for J; bases not matched to a gene: 5. CDR1 is SGHRS and CDR2 is YFSETQ in the germline V gene. CDR3 DNA: TGCGCCAGCAGCACATCGACTAGCGGGGCCTACGAGCAGTACTTC. Its translation is CASSTSTSGAYEQYF.